These 29 T cell receptor beta chains were all obtained from the same sample, sequenced in a study of T cells in Graves' hyperthyroidism and ophthalmopathy. The source material, RNA transcripts, was used to amplify TCR beta CDR3 regions. During a first-round RT-PCR of the TCR CDR3, the HTBI primer set was used. One entry per CDR3 protein, called by TCRdb with MiXCR from the multiplex PCR reads. The data hold around 450,000 distinct CDR3 sequences, with roughly 13% observed a single time. Specimen: blood. These receptors were obtained from a woman under 30 with Graves' hyperthyroidism.

The chain couples TRBV9 to TRBJ1-2, with a possible D match to TRBD1 (5 bases). CDR1 is SGDLS and CDR2 is YYNGEE in the germline V gene. The CDR3 consists of 14 residues. V lost 0 bases to trimming and J lost 8 bases, with 14 bases between them. Written as DNA, the CDR3 is TGTGCCAGCAGCGTAGGCTCAGGGAGGGAAGGCTACACCTTC. Translated: CASSVGSGREGYTF.

This clonotype was found many times. The chain carries TRBV5-1 and TRBJ2-7; 7 nucleotides agree with TRBD2. There are 16 residues in the CDR3. Germline-derived CDR1 and CDR2 are SGHRS and YFSETQ. V lost 0 bases to trimming and J lost 2 bases; unmatched junction nucleotides: 8. CDR3 nucleotides: TGCGCCAGCAGCTTGGGCGGGAGAACCCTACCCTACGAGCAGTACTTC. Protein sequence: CASSLGGRTLPYEQYF. Supplemented by reference TRBV5-1 and TRBJ2-7, the full variable domain reads KAGVTQTPRYLIKTRGQQVTLSCSPISGHRSVSWYQQTPGQGLQFLFEYFSETQRNKGNFPGRFSGRQFSNSRSEMNVSTLELGDSALYLCASSLGGRTLPYEQYFGPGTRLTVT.

In this sample, this clonotype turned up many times. This chain connects TRBV11-2 to TRBJ2-1, with a weak D call TRBD2 (5 bases). V was cut by 5 bases and J by 9 bases, with 11 bases left in between. Germline V gives CDR1 SGHAT, CDR2 FQNNGV. The CDR3 is made up of 12 amino acids. CDR3 loop: CASSPLAGEQFF. CDR3 sequence (DNA): TGTGCCAGCAGCCCTCTAGCAGGTGAGCAGTTCTTC.

A few counts support this clonotype. The V and J genes are TRBV10-3 and TRBJ2-7, with unresolved D. Germline V gives CDR1 ENHRY, CDR2 SYGVKD. This CDR3 is 12 amino acids long. The V end was cut by 7 bases, the J end by 3 bases, with 10 bases between. The CDR3, as DNA: TGTGCCATCACCGACACCGGCTACGAGCAGTACTTC. This encodes CAITDTGYEQYF.

The chain uses TRBV5-6 and TRBJ2-4; D perhaps matches TRBD2 (7 bases). The germline V gene has CDR1 SGHDT and CDR2 YYEEEE. Between the trimmed V and J ends, which lost 4 bases and 2 bases, there was a span of 13 bases. The CDR3 spans 15 residues. The CDR3 loop reads CASSARGASKNIQYF. CDR3 DNA sequence: TGTGCCAGCAGCGCCCGGGGGGCGTCCAAAAACATTCAGTACTTC.

This clonotype was seen repeatedly, ten times or more. The DNA of the CDR3 is TGTGCCATCAGCGGTCACTACGAGCAGTACTTC. It specifies CAISGHYEQYF. V is TRBV10-3 and J is TRBJ2-7; D unresolved. The CDR3 sequence is 11 residues long. Between the trimmed V and J ends, which lost 6 bases and 3 bases, there was a span of 6 bases. Germline CDR1 and CDR2: ENHRY and SYGVKD.

This clonotype was seen repeatedly, ten times or more. The gene calls are TRBV2 and TRBJ2-1; 8 positions match TRBD2. The CDR3 totals 14 residues. With 5 bases clipped from V and 6 bases from J, the junction kept 6 bases outside the gene matches. Germline-derived CDR1 and CDR2 are SNHLY and FYNNEI. CDR3 amino acids: CASSSGSRGNEQFF. In nucleotides, the CDR3 is TGTGCCAGCAGTAGCGGGAGTAGGGGCAATGAGCAGTTCTTC.

The CDR3 bases are TGTGCCAGCAAGTCGGAGGGAGAGACCCAGTACTTC. Translated, it gives CASKSEGETQYF. The chain joins TRBV6-1 to TRBJ2-5; tentative D call: TRBD2 (6 bases). Trimming took 7 bases from V and 4 from J, leaving 10 bases between them. Germline values: CDR1 MNHNS, CDR2 SASEGT. The CDR3 is made up of 12 amino acids.

This clonotype showed up many times. The chain joins TRBV28 to TRBJ2-5; D gene ambiguous. Trimming removed 3 bases from V and 2 bases from J, with 10 bases in between. There are 14 residues in the CDR3. The V gene's germline CDR1 is MDHEN and CDR2 SYDVKM. CDR3 in amino acids: CASSLRQKQETQYF. CDR3 coding DNA: TGTGCCAGCAGTTTGCGGCAGAAACAAGAGACCCAGTACTTC.

In its sample, this clonotype was seen many times. V and J are TRBV12-3 or TRBV12-4 and TRBJ1-3, with D maybe TRBD1 (6 bases). V gave up 6 bases and J gave up 0 bases, with 12 bases separating them. CDR3 size: 15 residues. CDR3 amino acids: CASRQQGFSGNTIYF. The CDR3 DNA sequence: TGTGCCAGCAGACAACAGGGATTCTCTGGAAACACCATATATTTT.

This clonotype was detected many times. The chain combines TRBV29-1 with TRBJ1-5; TRBD1 aligns across 8 bases. The trim removed 2 bases at V and 8 bases at J, leaving 5 bases unmatched. The CDR3 runs 13 residues. In germline, CDR1 is SQVTM, CDR2 ANQGSEA. In DNA form, the CDR3 reads TGCAGCGTTGAATTGGAACAGGGGGAGCCCCAGCATTTT. Translating gives CSVELEQGEPQHF. Variable domain in full (rest from reference TRBV29-1 and TRBJ1-5): SAVISQKPSRDICQRGTSLTIQCQVDSQVTMMFWYRQQPGQSLTLIATANQGSEATYESGFVIDKFPISRPNLTFSTLTVSNMSPEDSSIYLCSVELEQGEPQHFGDGTRLSIL.

This clonotype came up many times. V and J are TRBV5-1 and TRBJ2-3; possible D gene TRBD2, 6 bases. This CDR3 spans 15 amino acids. V was trimmed by 3 bases and J by 0 bases, leaving 11 bases between them. Germline V CDR1 and CDR2: SGHRS, YFSETQ. Here the CDR3 reads CASSWAAGSTDTQYF. As DNA, the CDR3 is TGCGCCAGCAGCTGGGCAGCGGGCAGCACAGATACGCAGTATTTT.

At least ten counts were recorded for this clonotype. V usage is TRBV3-1 and J usage is TRBJ2-7; D is possibly TRBD2 (5 bases). The CDR3 covers 13 residues. Germline V gene sequence: CDR1 LGHDT, CDR2 YNNKEL (reference sequence). Trimming stripped 0 bases from V and 5 bases from J, with 8 bases between. CDR3 DNA: TGTGCCAGCAGCCAAGAAGGACTGGACGAGCAGTACTTC. It codes for CASSQEGLDEQYF.

The table lists this clonotype with many counts. The chain is built from TRBV20-1 and TRBJ2-7; 8 bases are a match to TRBD1. This CDR3 is built from 14 residues. Germline V gives CDR1 DFQATT, CDR2 SNEGSKA (reference sequence). V lost 2 bases to trimming and J lost 5 bases; unmatched junction nucleotides: 8. The CDR3 DNA sequence: TGCAGTGCTAGAATCCGACAGGGGATCCACGAGCAGTACTTC. It encodes CSARIRQGIHEQYF.

This clonotype was recorded many times. V gene TRBV12-3 or TRBV12-4 combines with J gene TRBJ1-1; maybe TRBD1 (5 bases). This CDR3 contains 12 residues. Trimming took off 3 bases at V and 6 bases at J, with 8 bases between the two ends. The CDR3 coding sequence is TGTGCCAGCAGTTTTATAGGGGCTGAAGCTTTCTTT. Encoded protein: CASSFIGAEAFF.

This clonotype was seen ten or more times. Here the CDR3 DNA reads TGTGCCACCAGCAGAGACGGAACAGGGACCCCCTACAATGAGCAGTTCTTC. As protein: CATSRDGTGTPYNEQFF. The chain links TRBV15 to TRBJ2-1, with D maybe TRBD1 (6 bases). V was shortened by 0 bases and J by 2 bases, with 14 bases between the two germline ends. CDR3 length: 17 amino acids. Germline V CDR1 and CDR2: LNHNV, YYDKDF (reference sequence).

This clonotype has just a few counts. The chain combines TRBV6-2 or TRBV6-3 with TRBJ2-5; TRBD2 aligns across 15 bases. The ends lost 6 bases at V and 5 bases at J; junction bases unmatched: 7. Germline values: CDR1 MNHEY, CDR2 SVGEGT. The CDR3 contains 16 residues. The CDR3 reads CASSPGLAGGIETQYF. The CDR3 coding sequence is TGTGCCAGCAGCCCCGGACTAGCGGGAGGGATTGAGACCCAGTACTTC.

The chain is built from TRBV6-6 and TRBJ1-2; D is unclear. Germline CDR1 reads MNHNY; CDR2 reads SVGAGI (reference sequence). The V end lost 0 bases, the J end lost 4 bases, and 6 bases lay between the germline ends. The CDR3 sequence is 13 residues long. For the CDR3, the DNA is TGTGCCAGCAGTTACTCGGCGACCTATGGCTACACCTTC. Its translation is CASSYSATYGYTF.

J is TRBJ2-3 and V is TRBV9, with 8 bases aligning to TRBD1. The CDR3 runs to 17 residues. The V gene end was trimmed by 1 base and the J gene end by 4 bases; junction bases not matched to a gene: 11. The germline V gene has CDR1 SGDLS and CDR2 YYNGEE. CDR3: CASSVRGQGAFPDTQYF. CDR3 coding DNA: TGTGCCAGCAGCGTACGCGGCCAGGGGGCTTTTCCAGATACGCAGTATTTT.

This chain links TRBV29-1 with TRBJ2-2; D might be TRBD1 (6 bases). CDR1 and CDR2 from the germline V gene are SQVTM and ANQGSEA. This CDR3 is 14 amino acids long. Trimming removed 6 bases at V and 0 bases at J, with 11 bases between. CDR3 sequence: CSVTGLTNTGELFF. CDR3 DNA sequence: TGCAGCGTGACAGGACTTACGAACACCGGGGAGCTGTTTTTT.

This clonotype was observed at least ten times. This rearrangement joins TRBV2 to TRBJ1-1; D may be TRBD1 (5 bases). The V gene's germline CDR1 is SNHLY and CDR2 FYNNEI. CDR3 size: 13 residues. V was pared by 3 bases and J by 6 bases, with 11 bases between. The CDR3 bases are TGTGCCAGCAGTGACGGGACGGGCGCTGAAGCTTTCTTT. It codes for CASSDGTGAEAFF.

With respect to this clonotype: A read error may explain this, as a much larger clone is one base away. The chain links TRBV28 to TRBJ2-7; D might be TRBD1 or TRBD2, each matching 5 bases. Deletions cut 11 bases from V and 5 bases from J, with 16 bases between. This CDR3 contains 12 residues. Germline V gene lookup returns CDR1 MDHEN and CDR2 SYDVKM. The CDR3 region has the DNA TGTGCCCGCTATGGGGGAGCCCACGAGCAGTACTTC. This translates into CARYGGAHEQYF. Based on the CDR3 plus reference TRBV28 and TRBJ2-7, the full variable domain is DVKVTQSSRYLVKRTGEKVFLECVQDMDHENMFWYRQDPGLGLRLIYFSYDVKMKEKGDIPEGYSVSREKKERFSLILESASTNQTSMYLCARYGGAHEQYFGPGTRLTVT.

This clonotype was detected ten times or more. The genes are TRBV20-1 and TRBJ2-7; unclear D gene. Trimming removed 8 bases at V and 6 bases at J, with 14 bases between. The CDR3 is 11 residues long. Germline CDR1 DFQATT, CDR2 SNEGSKA (reference sequence). CDR3 sequence (DNA): TGCAGTCCCCTTGTAAATGTCGAGCAGTACTTC. Encoded protein: CSPLVNVEQYF.

This chain uses TRBV6-1 with TRBJ2-1; 8 bases are shared with TRBD1. The CDR3 is 15 amino acids. The J segment lost 6 bases and the V segment lost 4 bases, leaving 8 bases of the junction unmatched. Per germline, CDR1 MNHNS and CDR2 SASEGT. DNA for the CDR3: TGTGCCAGCAGTGTTACAGGGGGAAGGGGCAATGAGCAGTTCTTC. It translates to CASSVTGGRGNEQFF.

V is TRBV15 and J is TRBJ1-5; no reliable D call. The germline gives CDR1 LNHNV, CDR2 YYDKDF (reference sequence). This CDR3 comprises 15 residues. The germline V and J ends were trimmed by 3 bases and 5 bases, with 14 bases remaining between them. The CDR3 reads CATSSGRGMDQPQHF. CDR3 DNA: TGTGCCACCAGCAGCGGACGGGGAATGGATCAGCCCCAGCATTTT.

This clonotype came up many times. This rearrangement joins TRBV6-5 to TRBJ1-2; TRBD1 aligns across 7 bases. The V segment lost 2 bases and the J segment 2 bases; nucleotides outside the gene matches: 8. The CDR3 covers 16 residues. The germline CDR1 and CDR2 sequences are MNHEY and SVGAGI. CDR3 in amino acids: CASSYPQGMGNYGYTF. CDR3 in DNA: TGTGCCAGCAGTTACCCACAGGGGATGGGCAACTATGGCTACACCTTC.

Regarding this clonotype: A clone one base away is much larger, so this may be a read error. The CDR3 sequence: CASSFNRPQHF. The CDR3 bases are TGTGCCAGCAGCTTCAATCGGCCCCAGCATTTT. This chain joins TRBV5-5 and TRBJ1-5, with D hard to call. Germline V gene lookup returns CDR1 SGHKS and CDR2 YYEKEE (reference sequence). The CDR3 extends over 11 amino acids.

This clonotype was seen ten or more times. V gene TRBV7-8 combines with J gene TRBJ1-6; TRBD1 aligns across 9 bases. The CDR3 length is 15 residues. V dropped 2 bases and J dropped 10; count of bases not matched to a gene: 6. The germline gives CDR1 SGHVS, CDR2 FQNEAQ. The CDR3 here is CASSLRTGARSPLHF. The CDR3 DNA is TGTGCCAGCAGCTTAAGGACAGGGGCAAGGTCACCCCTCCACTTT. Complete variable domain (other parts from reference TRBV7-8 and TRBJ1-6): GAGVSQSPRYKVAKRGQDVALRCDPISGHVSLFWYQQALGQGPEFLTYFQNEAQLDKSGLPSDRFFAERPEGSVSTLKIQRTQQEDSAVYLCASSLRTGARSPLHFGNGTRLTVT.

CDR3 in amino acids: CASSPTGTGEGEQYF. CDR3 DNA sequence: TGTGCCAGCAGCCCAACCGGGACAGGGGAGGGCGAGCAGTACTTC. This chain connects TRBV9 to TRBJ2-7, with 10 bases fitting TRBD1. V shed 4 bases and J 6 bases; nucleotides not matched to a gene: 10. This CDR3 comprises 15 residues. Germline V CDR1 and CDR2: SGDLS, YYNGEE.